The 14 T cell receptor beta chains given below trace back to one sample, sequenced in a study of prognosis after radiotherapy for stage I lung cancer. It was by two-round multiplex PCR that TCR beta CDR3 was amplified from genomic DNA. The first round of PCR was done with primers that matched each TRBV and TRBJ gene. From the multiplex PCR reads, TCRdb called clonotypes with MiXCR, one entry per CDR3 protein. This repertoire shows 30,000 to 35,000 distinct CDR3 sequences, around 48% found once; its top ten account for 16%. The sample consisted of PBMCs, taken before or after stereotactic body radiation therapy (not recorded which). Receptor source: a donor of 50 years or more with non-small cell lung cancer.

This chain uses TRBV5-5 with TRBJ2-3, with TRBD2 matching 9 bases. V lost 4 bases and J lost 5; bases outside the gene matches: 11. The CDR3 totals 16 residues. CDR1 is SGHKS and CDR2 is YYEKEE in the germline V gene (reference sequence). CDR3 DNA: TGTGCCAGCAGCCCAGTGGCGGGAGGGCCGGGAGATACGCAGTATTTT. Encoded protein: CASSPVAGGPGDTQYF.

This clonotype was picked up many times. DNA for the CDR3: TGTGCCAGCAGTTTCTCCGGGGTAGCGGGAGGGCCGCAGTATTTT. Translating it yields CASSFSGVAGGPQYF. The genes are TRBV6-5 and TRBJ2-3; 11 bases map to TRBD2. The CDR3 spans 15 residues. The germline gives CDR1 MNHEY, CDR2 SVGAGI. Trimming at V came to 4 bases and at J to 10 bases, leaving 10 bases not matched to a gene.

CDR3 nucleotide sequence: TGTGCCAGCTCACCTGCTAGGAACAGTGAGCAGTTCTTC. It codes for CASSPARNSEQFF. V gene TRBV18 combines with J gene TRBJ2-1; D is ambiguous. The germline gives CDR1 KGHSH, CDR2 LQKENI. The V end lost 3 bases, the J end lost 9 bases, and 12 bases lay between the germline ends. The CDR3 runs to 13 residues. Full variable domain (missing parts from reference TRBV18 and TRBJ2-1): NAGVMQNPRHLVRRRGQEARLRCSPMKGHSHVYWYRQLPEEGLKFMVYLQKENIIDESGMPKERFSAEFPKEGPSILRIQQVVRGDSAAYFCASSPARNSEQFFGPGTRLTVL.

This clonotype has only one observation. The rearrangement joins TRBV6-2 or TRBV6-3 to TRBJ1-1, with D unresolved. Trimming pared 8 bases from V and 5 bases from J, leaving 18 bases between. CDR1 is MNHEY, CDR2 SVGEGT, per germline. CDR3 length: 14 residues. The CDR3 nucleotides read TGTGCCAGCTCCAAGTGGGGAAGTGGGACTGAAGCTTTCTTT. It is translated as CASSKWGSGTEAFF.

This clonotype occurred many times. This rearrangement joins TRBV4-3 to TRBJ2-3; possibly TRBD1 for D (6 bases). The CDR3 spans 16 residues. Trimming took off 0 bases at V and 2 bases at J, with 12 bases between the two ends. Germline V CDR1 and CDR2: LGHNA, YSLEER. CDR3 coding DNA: TGCGCCAGCAGCCAAGATGGGACACCAAACACAGATACGCAGTATTTT. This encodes CASSQDGTPNTDTQYF.

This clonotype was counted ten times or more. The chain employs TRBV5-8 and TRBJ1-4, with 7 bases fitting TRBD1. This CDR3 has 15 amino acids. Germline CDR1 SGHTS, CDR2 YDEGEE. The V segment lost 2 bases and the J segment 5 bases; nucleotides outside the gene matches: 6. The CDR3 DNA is TGTGCCAGCAGCTTCTCCCGACAGGGAAATGAAAAACTGTTTTTT. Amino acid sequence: CASSFSRQGNEKLFF.

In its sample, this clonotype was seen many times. This CDR3 is CASSFPGQGGGGYTF. The CDR3 coding sequence is TGTGCCAGCAGCTTTCCGGGACAGGGGGGGGGGGGCTACACCTTC. The V gene is TRBV7-2, the J gene TRBJ1-2; 11 nucleotides agree with TRBD1. The germline V gene has CDR1 SGHTA and CDR2 FQGNSA. The CDR3 contains 15 residues. Losses at the gene ends were 3 bases for V and 8 bases for J; bases not matched to a gene: 8. Full variable domain (remainder filled in from reference TRBV7-2 and TRBJ1-2): GAGVSQSPSNKVTEKGKDVELRCDPISGHTALYWYRQSLGQGLEFLIYFQGNSAPDKSGLPSDRFSAERTGGSVSTLTIQRTQQEDSAVYLCASSFPGQGGGGYTFGSGTRLTVV.

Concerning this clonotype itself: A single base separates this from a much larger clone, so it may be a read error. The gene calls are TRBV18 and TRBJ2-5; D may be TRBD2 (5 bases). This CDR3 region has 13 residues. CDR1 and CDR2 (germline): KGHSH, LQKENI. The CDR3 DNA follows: TGTGCCAGCTCACCAGACTACCAAGAGGCCCAGTACTTC. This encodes CASSPDYQEAQYF.

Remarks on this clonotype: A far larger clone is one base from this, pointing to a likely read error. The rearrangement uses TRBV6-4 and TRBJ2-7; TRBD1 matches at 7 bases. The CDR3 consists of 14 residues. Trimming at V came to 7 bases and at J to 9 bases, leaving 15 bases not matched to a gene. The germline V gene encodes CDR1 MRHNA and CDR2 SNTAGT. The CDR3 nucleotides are TGTGCCAGCATCGAAGGTGGAGACAGGGACGTGCAGTACTTC. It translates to CASIEGGDRDVQYF.

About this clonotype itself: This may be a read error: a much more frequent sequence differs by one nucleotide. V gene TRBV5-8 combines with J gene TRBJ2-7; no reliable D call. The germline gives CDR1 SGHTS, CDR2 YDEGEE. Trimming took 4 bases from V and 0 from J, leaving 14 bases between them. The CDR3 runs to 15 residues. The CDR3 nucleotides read TGTGCCAGCAGCCTAGTAAGGACGGACTCCTACGAGCAGTACTTC. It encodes CASSLVRTDSYEQYF.

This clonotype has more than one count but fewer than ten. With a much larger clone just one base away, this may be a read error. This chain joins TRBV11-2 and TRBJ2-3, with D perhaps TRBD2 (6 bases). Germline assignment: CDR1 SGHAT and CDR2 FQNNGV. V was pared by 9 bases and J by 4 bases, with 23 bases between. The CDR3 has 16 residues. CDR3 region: CASMKRGTRGADTQYF. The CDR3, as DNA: TGTGCCAGTATGAAACGGGGGACGCGGGGCGCAGATACGCAGTATTTT.

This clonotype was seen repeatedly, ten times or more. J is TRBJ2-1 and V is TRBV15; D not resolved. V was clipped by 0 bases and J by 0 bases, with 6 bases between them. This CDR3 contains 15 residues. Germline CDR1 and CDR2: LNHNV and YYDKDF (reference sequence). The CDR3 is CATSREDSSYNEQFF. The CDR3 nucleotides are TGTGCCACCAGCAGAGAAGATAGCTCCTACAATGAGCAGTTCTTC. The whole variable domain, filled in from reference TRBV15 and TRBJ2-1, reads DAMVIQNPRYQVTQFGKPVTLSCSQTLNHNVMYWYQQKSSQAPKLLFHYYDKDFNNEADTPDNFQSRRPNTSFCFLDIRSPGLGDTAMYLCATSREDSSYNEQFFGPGTRLTVL.

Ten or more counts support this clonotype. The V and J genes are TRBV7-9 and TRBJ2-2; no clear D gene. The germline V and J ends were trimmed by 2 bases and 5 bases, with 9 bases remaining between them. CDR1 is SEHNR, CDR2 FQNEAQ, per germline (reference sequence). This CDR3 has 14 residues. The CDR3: CASSLTLSTGELFF. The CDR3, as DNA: TGTGCCAGCAGCTTAACACTAAGTACCGGGGAGCTGTTTTTT.

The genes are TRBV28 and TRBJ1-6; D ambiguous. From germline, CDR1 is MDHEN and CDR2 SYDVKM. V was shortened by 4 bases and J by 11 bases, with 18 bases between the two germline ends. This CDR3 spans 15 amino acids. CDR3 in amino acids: CASSSRAPDYTPLHF. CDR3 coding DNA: TGTGCCAGCAGTTCCCGGGCCCCGGATTATACACCCCTCCACTTT.